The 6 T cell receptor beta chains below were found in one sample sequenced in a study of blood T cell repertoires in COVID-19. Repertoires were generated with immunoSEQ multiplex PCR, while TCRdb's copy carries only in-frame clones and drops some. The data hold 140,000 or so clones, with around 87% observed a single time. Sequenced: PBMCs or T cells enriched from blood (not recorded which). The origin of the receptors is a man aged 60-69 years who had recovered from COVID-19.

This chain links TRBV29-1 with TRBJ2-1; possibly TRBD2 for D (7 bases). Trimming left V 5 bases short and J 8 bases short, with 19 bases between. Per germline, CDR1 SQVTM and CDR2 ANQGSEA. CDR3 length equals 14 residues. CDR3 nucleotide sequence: TGCAGCGTTCCGACTAGCAGGGGACTCGATGAGCAGTTCTTC. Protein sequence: CSVPTSRGLDEQFF.

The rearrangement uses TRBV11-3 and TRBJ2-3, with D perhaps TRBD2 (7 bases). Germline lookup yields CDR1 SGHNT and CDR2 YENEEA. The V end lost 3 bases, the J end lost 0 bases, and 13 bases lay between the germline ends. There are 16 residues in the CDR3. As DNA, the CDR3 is TGTGCCAGCAGCTTGGCGGGGGCTGTTAGCACAGATACGCAGTATTTT. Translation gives CASSLAGAVSTDTQYF.

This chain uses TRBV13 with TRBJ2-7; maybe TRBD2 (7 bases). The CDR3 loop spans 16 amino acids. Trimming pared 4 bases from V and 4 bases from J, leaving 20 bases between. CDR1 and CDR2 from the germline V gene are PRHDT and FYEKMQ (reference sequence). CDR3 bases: TGTGCCAGCAGCTCACGAGGGAGGGGGAGGGGATACGAGCAGTACTTC. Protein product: CASSSRGRGRGYEQYF.

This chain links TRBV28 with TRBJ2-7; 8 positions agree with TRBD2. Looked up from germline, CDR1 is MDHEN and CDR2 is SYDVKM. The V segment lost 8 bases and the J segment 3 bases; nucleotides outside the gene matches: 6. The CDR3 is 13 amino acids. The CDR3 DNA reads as TGTGCCAGCGAAGGACTAGCCTACTACGAGCAGTACTTC. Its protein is CASEGLAYYEQYF.

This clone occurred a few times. CDR3 nucleotides: TGCGCCAGCAGCCCGCCGAGCGGGGGCTACACCTTC. Translation: CASSPPSGGYTF. The chain is built from TRBV5-1 and TRBJ1-2; D call uncertain. The CDR3 runs to 12 residues. Germline values: CDR1 SGHRS, CDR2 YFSETQ. The V end was cut by 4 bases, the J end by 8 bases, with 12 bases between.

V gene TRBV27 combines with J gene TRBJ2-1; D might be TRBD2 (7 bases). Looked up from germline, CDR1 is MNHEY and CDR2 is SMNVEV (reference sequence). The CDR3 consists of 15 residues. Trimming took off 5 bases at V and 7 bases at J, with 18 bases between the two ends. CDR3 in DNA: TGTGCCAGCAGTCCCAGGGGTAGCGGGTTTAATGAGCAGTTCTTC. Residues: CASSPRGSGFNEQFF.